This T cell receptor beta chain was profiled in a study of blood T cell repertoires in COVID-19. Study summary: The cDNA or gDNA used as material had been derived from T cells, B-cell-depleted T cells, or PBMCs.

Germline lookup yields CDR1 SNHLY and CDR2 FYNNEI. The CDR3 sequence is 14 residues long. Trimming removed 2 bases from V and 4 bases from J, with 11 bases in between. Original processing notes: Scientists estimated how many nucleated cells there were by amplifying reference gene primers. Sequenced by immunoSEQ multiplex PCR; TCRdb stores in-frame clones only, minus some. The V and J calls and clone size come from that table; D and trimming were worked out from the DNA. The sample holds 190,000 or so clones, about 89% seen once. This clonotype originated in a man aged 35 to 55 with active or convalescent COVID-19. The sequenced sample was peripheral blood. V gene TRBV2 combines with J gene TRBJ2-5; tentative D call: TRBD1 (5 bases). The CDR3 reads CASSEIGVGETQYF. CDR3 nucleotide sequence: TGTGCCAGCAGTGAAATAGGGGTTGGAGAGACCCAGTACTTC.